This TCR beta chain was recovered during a study of cytomegalovirus exposure and HLA in healthy donors. CDR1 SGHRS and CDR2 YFSETQ come from the germline V gene. The ends lost 4 bases at V and 4 bases at J; junction bases unmatched: 9. There are 16 residues in the CDR3. At sampling all donors were nominally healthy, likely with unrecorded immune exposures. Study conclusions and caveats: Researchers catalogued 150 or so TCR beta chains as cytomegalovirus-associated. In vitro assays verified that three CMV-associated chains recognized CMV antigens specifically.

Both 60 Vbeta primers and 13 Jbeta primers went into the PCR. The repertoire was sequenced with immunoSEQ multiplex PCR; TCRdb's copy has only in-frame clones and lacks some. The table shows around 230,000 clones, with 80% to 90% occurring only once. This clone was seen a single time. Its specificity is not known. The chain carries TRBV5-1 and TRBJ1-4; the match to TRBD1 covers 8 bases. Sequencing used PBMCs. The sequence derives from a girl aged 2 to 9 in good health and CMV-seronegative. In DNA form, the CDR3 reads TGCGCCAGCAGCCTCCAGGGGGCCGGGTTTAATGAAAAACTGTTTTTT. Protein sequence: CASSLQGAGFNEKLFF.